One sample yielded the 28 T cell receptor beta chains listed below, sequenced in a study of CD4+ T cells in melanoma. The data were produced by immunoSEQ multiplex PCR, yet TCRdb's version contains in-frame clones alone and is incomplete. The sample includes about 13,000 clones, 68% of them seen just once. Specimen: cells from a culture (not recorded whether cultured in vitro). The source of these receptors is a human donor with melanoma.

The genes are TRBV28 and TRBJ1-4, with TRBD1 identical over 8 bases. Trimming at V came to 5 bases and at J to 6 bases, leaving 11 bases not matched to a gene. The germline CDR1 and CDR2 sequences are MDHEN and SYDVKM. CDR3 size: 16 residues. CDR3 in amino acids: CASSPGGTGFYEKLFF. CDR3 coding DNA: TGTGCCAGCAGTCCCGGGGGGACAGGATTTTATGAAAAACTGTTTTTT.

The rearrangement links TRBV11-2 to TRBJ2-5; the match to TRBD2 covers 8 bases. J gave up 13 bases and V 6 bases, and 10 bases lay outside the gene matches. CDR3 length: 12 amino acids. Looked up from germline, CDR1 is SGHAT and CDR2 is FQNNGV. Here the CDR3 DNA reads TGTGCCAGCAGGCCTACCAGCGGGGGCCCGTACTTC. Amino acids: CASRPTSGGPYF.

This sequence joins TRBV4-1 and TRBJ1-5; the match to TRBD1 covers 10 bases. Germline CDR1 MGHRA, CDR2 YSYEKL. V lost 1 base and J lost 6; bases outside the gene matches: 15. The CDR3 loop spans 19 amino acids. In nucleotides, the CDR3 is TGCGCCAGCAGCCAAGGAGCCCTAGACCGGGACAGGGGTCGTCAGCCCCAGCATTTT. Protein: CASSQGALDRDRGRQPQHF.

This clone was seen just once. The J gene is TRBJ1-2, the V gene TRBV6-6; D ambiguous. Germline CDR1 is MNHNY and CDR2 is SVGAGI (reference sequence). The ends were cut back, 0 bases at V and 1 base at J, with 6 bases in the middle. The CDR3 runs to 14 residues. CDR3 bases: TGTGCCAGCAGTTACTCACCGAATAACTATGGCTACACCTTC. Translating gives CASSYSPNNYGYTF.

This rearrangement joins TRBV11-1 to TRBJ1-1; perhaps TRBD1 as D (6 bases). Germline V lookup: CDR1 SGHAT, CDR2 FQDESV (reference sequence). V shed 5 bases and J shed 4 bases, with 17 bases lying between them. The CDR3 has 15 residues. The CDR3 bases are TGTGCCAGCAGCCTACAGGGAAGGGGCATCACTGAAGCTTTCTTT. Translating gives CASSLQGRGITEAFF.

This chain uses TRBV11-1 with TRBJ2-3; no reliable D call. The CDR3 totals 15 residues. Germline V gene data show CDR1 as SGHAT and CDR2 as FQDESV (reference sequence). V lost 3 bases, J lost 2 bases, and 12 bases lay in between. CDR3 in amino acids: CASSFRTAVTDTQYF. The CDR3, as DNA: TGTGCCAGCAGCTTCAGGACGGCTGTCACAGATACGCAGTATTTT.

The chain links TRBV9 to TRBJ1-1; D uncertain. CDR1 SGDLS and CDR2 YYNGEE come from the germline V gene. CDR3 length equals 14 residues. V lost 4 bases to trimming and J lost 2 bases, with 12 bases between them. DNA of the CDR3: TGTGCCAGCAGCTTAGACACAAGAAACACTGAAGCTTTCTTT. It is translated as CASSLDTRNTEAFF.

The chain combines TRBV28 with TRBJ1-1, with a tentative D call TRBD1 (5 bases). V dropped 0 bases and J dropped 2 bases, with 22 bases sitting between them. Germline V gene lookup returns CDR1 MDHEN and CDR2 SYDVKM. CDR3 length: 19 residues. The CDR3 DNA reads as TGTGCCAGCAGTTTATGGCCCCTCCGGGGCGGATGGGGAAACACTGAAGCTTTCTTT. Its translation is CASSLWPLRGGWGNTEAFF.

This clone was found a few times. The chain employs TRBV5-4 and TRBJ2-1, with a tentative D call TRBD2 (6 bases). CDR1 is SGHNT and CDR2 is YYREEE in the germline V gene (reference sequence). The ends were cut back, 2 bases at V and 7 bases at J, with 16 bases in the middle. The CDR3 runs to 15 residues. The CDR3 protein is CASSFFGGFGNEQFF. CDR3 coding DNA: TGTGCCAGCAGCTTCTTCGGGGGATTCGGGAATGAGCAGTTCTTC.

The CDR3 DNA is TGTGCCAGTACAAGCTCTGGAAACACCATATATTTT. This encodes CASTSSGNTIYF. The rearrangement joins TRBV6-5 to TRBJ1-3; D not resolved. CDR1 and CDR2 from the germline V gene are MNHEY and SVGAGI. The germline V and J ends were trimmed by 9 bases and 0 bases, with 6 bases remaining between them. The CDR3 loop spans 12 amino acids.

J is TRBJ2-7 and V is TRBV19; no clear D. In germline, CDR1 is LNHDA, CDR2 SQIVND (reference sequence). Trimming removed 4 bases from V and 4 bases from J, with 11 bases in between. The CDR3 runs 13 residues. The CDR3 reads CASSTRILYEQYF. Written as DNA, the CDR3 is TGTGCCAGTAGTACCCGGATCCTGTACGAGCAGTACTTC.

Worth noting for this clone: The identical CDR3 is also encoded by other nucleotide sequences in the sample. J is TRBJ2-3 and V is TRBV4-1; a possible D gene is TRBD2 (6 bases). Trimming stripped 8 bases from V and 2 bases from J, with 14 bases between. Germline V CDR1 and CDR2: MGHRA, YSYEKL. The CDR3 consists of 14 residues. CDR3 loop: CASGRDLNTDTQYF. CDR3 nucleotide sequence: TGCGCCAGCGGGCGGGACCTGAACACAGATACGCAGTATTTT.

The V and J genes are TRBV11-2 and TRBJ2-5; D is ambiguous. Per germline, CDR1 SGHAT and CDR2 FQNNGV. Trimming stripped 5 bases from V and 10 bases from J, with 11 bases between. The CDR3 spans 11 residues. CDR3: CASSAGQSQYF. CDR3 nucleotides: TGTGCCAGCAGCGCCGGCCAGAGCCAGTACTTC.

The V call is TRBV18, the J call TRBJ1-5, with 11 bases identical to TRBD1. This CDR3 has 16 amino acids. CDR1 is KGHSH, CDR2 LQKENI, per germline. V dropped 8 bases and J dropped 3; count of bases not matched to a gene: 9. As DNA, the CDR3 is TGTGCCAGCGCTTCCGGGACAGGGGGACCCAATCAGCCCCAGCATTTT. Translated, it gives CASASGTGGPNQPQHF.

This clone rates as medium-sized (0.01 to 0.1%). This chain uses TRBV30 with TRBJ2-5; TRBD2 agrees at 9 bases. The CDR3 runs to 14 residues. Germline CDR1 and CDR2: GTSNPN and SVGIG (reference sequence). V was clipped by 5 bases and J by 4 bases; unmatched bases: 8. CDR3 residues: CAWGRLAGIETQYF. CDR3 sequence (DNA): TGTGCCTGGGGACGGCTAGCGGGGATAGAGACCCAGTACTTC.

This clone turned up a few times. The chain recombines TRBV5-1 with TRBJ2-5; unclear D gene. Deletions cut 0 bases from V and 1 base from J, with 7 bases between. The germline gives CDR1 SGHRS, CDR2 YFSETQ. The CDR3 runs 14 residues. CDR3 protein: CASSLVGPQETQYF. The CDR3 bases are TGCGCCAGCAGCTTGGTAGGGCCCCAAGAGACCCAGTACTTC.

V usage is TRBV5-5 and J usage is TRBJ1-6; D is perhaps TRBD1 (6 bases). V was cut by 2 bases and J by 5 bases, with 17 bases left in between. Germline CDR1 and CDR2: SGHKS and YYEKEE (reference sequence). The CDR3 has 17 residues. The CDR3 DNA is TGTGCCAGCAGCTTCAGTGTCGGGGGCGATGATAATTCACCCCTCCACTTT. Residues: CASSFSVGGDDNSPLHF. The complete variable domain, with remaining parts taken from reference TRBV5-5 and TRBJ1-6, reads DAGVTQSPTHLIKTRGQQVTLRCSPISGHKSVSWYQQVLGQGPQFIFQYYEKEERGRGNFPDRFSARQFPNYSSELNVNALLLGDSALYLCASSFSVGGDDNSPLHFGNGTRLTVT.

The rearrangement uses TRBV4-2 and TRBJ1-2; the D gene is possibly TRBD1 (5 bases). The CDR3 is made up of 13 amino acids. V gave up 7 bases and J gave up 5 bases, with 14 bases separating them. Germline values: CDR1 LGHNA, CDR2 YNFKEQ. CDR3 bases: TGTGCCAGCAACCTGGGGGGTCGGTATGGCTACACCTTC. Its translation: CASNLGGRYGYTF.

The chain combines TRBV7-8 with TRBJ2-7; D is unclear. This CDR3 spans 13 amino acids. The V end lost 5 bases, the J end lost 4 bases, and 12 bases lay between the germline ends. In germline, CDR1 is SGHVS, CDR2 FQNEAQ. Here the CDR3 reads CASSPTIRYEQYF. The CDR3 DNA sequence: TGTGCCAGCAGCCCTACCATTAGATACGAGCAGTACTTC.

This rearrangement joins TRBV18 to TRBJ2-7; D possibly matches TRBD1 or TRBD2 (5 bases each). The germline V gene has CDR1 KGHSH and CDR2 LQKENI. The CDR3 extends over 14 amino acids. V was shortened by 3 bases and J by 6 bases, with 15 bases between the two germline ends. CDR3 protein: CASSPKGEGSEQYF. The CDR3 DNA reads as TGTGCCAGCTCACCGAAGGGTGAGGGGAGCGAGCAGTACTTC.

This CDR3 reads CASSEGEGHSPLHF. Written as DNA, the CDR3 is TGTGCCAGCAGTGAAGGAGAGGGGCATTCACCCCTCCACTTT. V and J are TRBV6-1 and TRBJ1-6; possibly TRBD1 for D (5 bases). CDR3 size: 14 residues. V lost 1 base, J lost 8 bases, and 9 bases lay in between. Germline V gene lookup returns CDR1 MNHNS and CDR2 SASEGT.

V and J are TRBV5-4 and TRBJ2-1, with a weak D call TRBD2 (6 bases). V was clipped by 3 bases and J by 5 bases, with 12 bases between them. CDR1 and CDR2 (germline): SGHNT, YYREEE (reference sequence). The CDR3 has 14 residues. CDR3 amino acids: CASSSRGGNNEQFF. The CDR3 DNA reads TGTGCCAGCAGCTCCCGTGGGGGGAACAATGAGCAGTTCTTC.

This clone has just a few counts. J is TRBJ1-3 and V is TRBV18; no definite D call. The CDR3 consists of 14 residues. Trimming cost V 3 bases and J 4 bases, with 10 bases left between them. Germline CDR1 reads KGHSH; CDR2 reads LQKENI. The CDR3 protein is CASSPSGLGNTIYF. CDR3 sequence (DNA): TGTGCCAGCTCACCTTCCGGCCTAGGAAACACCATATATTTT.

The CDR3 loop is CASSAGTVLNTGELFF. In DNA, the CDR3 is TGCGCCAGCAGCGCCGGGACTGTTCTCAACACCGGGGAGCTGTTTTTT. The chain couples TRBV5-1 to TRBJ2-2; tentatively, D is TRBD2 (6 bases). The germline V gene encodes CDR1 SGHRS and CDR2 YFSETQ. CDR3 size: 16 residues. Trimming removed 4 bases at V and 2 bases at J, with 15 bases between.

The chain has TRBV5-6 and TRBJ1-4, with D hard to call. Trimming stripped 4 bases from V and 7 bases from J, with 20 bases between. CDR1 and CDR2 from the germline V gene are SGHDT and YYEEEE. CDR3 length: 16 residues. Here the CDR3 reads CASSRPGGSVGEKLFF. CDR3 DNA: TGTGCCAGCAGCCGCCCGGGCGGGAGCGTTGGTGAAAAACTGTTTTTT. Based on the CDR3 plus reference TRBV5-6 and TRBJ1-4, the full variable domain is DAGVTQSPTHLIKTRGQQVTLRCSPKSGHDTVSWYQQALGQGPQFIFQYYEEEERQRGNFPDRFSGHQFPNYSSELNVNALLLGDSALYLCASSRPGGSVGEKLFFGSGTQLSVL.

As to this clone: A junction end diverges from the germline sequence, so it may reflect a read error. The DNA for the CDR3 is TGTGCCAGCAGTTACTCGAAGGGGAGTAATGAAAAACTGTTTTTT. Amino acid sequence: CASSYSKGSNEKLFF. J is TRBJ1-4 and V is TRBV10-3; D might be TRBD1 (5 bases). CDR1 and CDR2 from the germline V gene are ENHRY and SYGVKD. This CDR3 contains 15 residues.

The CDR3: CASSRRGDGYTF. In DNA, the CDR3 is TGTGCCAGCAGCCGCAGAGGGGATGGCTACACCTTC. The chain combines TRBV9 with TRBJ1-2, with D maybe TRBD1 (5 bases). Per germline, CDR1 SGDLS and CDR2 YYNGEE. This CDR3 contains 12 residues. With 4 bases removed from V and 6 bases from J, the gap between germline ends came to 10 bases.

The gene calls are TRBV18 and TRBJ2-5; the D gene is possibly TRBD2 (6 bases). V was trimmed by 7 bases and J by 5 bases, leaving 17 bases between them. CDR1 is KGHSH, CDR2 LQKENI, per germline. CDR3 length equals 14 residues. DNA for the CDR3: TGTGCCAGCTTTCTGGGACCACGGGGGGAGACCCAGTACTTC. It codes for CASFLGPRGETQYF. The full variable domain, rest sourced from reference TRBV18 and TRBJ2-5, is NAGVMQNPRHLVRRRGQEARLRCSPMKGHSHVYWYRQLPEEGLKFMVYLQKENIIDESGMPKERFSAEFPKEGPSILRIQQVVRGDSAAYFCASFLGPRGETQYFGPGTRLLVL.